Listed below are T cell receptor beta chains from one sample, sequenced in a study of vaccination and CD4 T cells after COVID-19. Via MiXCR, TCRdb re-called the PCR reads, giving one row per CDR3 protein. The sample includes about 15,000 distinct CDR3 sequences, 65% to 75% of them seen just once. Their antigen targets remain unknown. The sequencing input was CD4+ T cells from blood, cultured in vitro. Receptor source: a human donor who had recovered from COVID-19. The CDR3 runs from the conserved cysteine through the conserved F or W. The D gene is left open where the match is weak. Clone size appears in some rows only: once, few, many, or a class for an expanded clone.

d_gene	j_gene	abundance	v_gene	CDR3aa	CDR3nt
NA	TRBJ2-2	NA	TRBV7-9	CASSPGLTGELFF	TGTGCCAGCAGCCCGGGTCTTACCGGGGAGCTGTTTTTT
TRBD2	TRBJ2-3	NA	TRBV5-1	CASSRLAGGPSTDTQYF	TGCGCCAGCAGCCGACTAGCGGGAGGGCCTAGCACAGATACGCAGTATTTT
NA	TRBJ2-3	NA	TRBV6-1	CASSPAPRPNPTDTQYF	TGTGCCAGCAGCCCCGCCCCCCGGCCCAACCCCACAGATACGCAGTATTTT
TRBD1	TRBJ2-7	few	TRBV20-1	CSATFRDRDDEQYF	TGCAGTGCTACCTTCCGGGACAGGGACGACGAGCAGTACTTC
NA	TRBJ1-2	few	TRBV27	CASSLGGAANYGYTF	TGTGCCAGCAGTTTAGGGGGGGCCGCTAACTATGGCTACACCTTC
NA	TRBJ2-2	few	TRBV6-5	CASSFTNTGELFF	TGTGCCAGCAGTTTTACGAACACCGGGGAGCTGTTTTTT
NA	TRBJ1-6	NA	TRBV7-9	CASSFGQLNSPLHF	TGTGCCAGCAGCTTCGGACAGCTAAATTCACCCCTCCACTTT
NA	TRBJ1-5	NA	TRBV28	CASSLAGVVRSNQPQHF	TGTGCCAGCAGTTTAGCAGGGGTTGTTAGAAGCAATCAGCCCCAGCATTTT
NA	TRBJ1-5	NA	TRBV30	CAWTPDGFYSNQPQHF	TGTGCCTGGACCCCAGATGGATTTTATAGCAATCAGCCCCAGCATTTT
NA	TRBJ1-5	NA	TRBV7-8	CASSSSDVGKPQHF	NA
NA	TRBJ2-6	NA	TRBV6-5	CASSYSRSTHSGANVLTF	TGTGCCAGCAGTTACTCGAGGAGCACCCACTCTGGGGCCAACGTCCTGACTTTC
NA	TRBJ1-1	NA	TRBV27	CASSSITGIEAFF	TGTGCCAGCAGTAGTATCACAGGGATTGAAGCTTTCTTT
NA	TRBJ1-2	NA	TRBV19	CASSIEGGANYGYTF	TGTGCCAGTAGTATAGAAGGGGGGGCGAACTATGGCTACACCTTC
NA	TRBJ2-1	NA	TRBV10-3	CAISSGTTYNEQFF	TGTGCCATCAGTTCCGGGACAACCTACAATGAGCAGTTCTTC
NA	TRBJ1-2	NA	TRBV3-1	CASSPVGRNSNYGYTF	TGTGCCAGCAGCCCCGTCGGGCGGAACTCTAACTATGGCTACACCTTC
TRBD1	TRBJ2-7	NA	TRBV5-1	CASSRGQGNYEQYF	TGCGCCAGCAGCCGCGGACAGGGTAACTACGAGCAGTACTTC
NA	TRBJ2-5	NA	TRBV29-1	CSVQNRVTQETQYF	TGCAGCGTCCAAAACAGGGTAACCCAAGAGACCCAGTACTTC
TRBD2	TRBJ2-3	few	TRBV24-1	CATSAGTSGRDTQYF	TGTGCCACCAGTGCCGGGACTAGCGGGAGAGATACGCAGTATTTT
NA	TRBJ1-5	NA	TRBV27	CASSQAGQPQHF	TGTGCCAGCAGTCAAGCGGGTCAGCCCCAGCATTTT
NA	TRBJ2-6	NA	TRBV23-1	CASSPTTQLSSGANVLTF	TGCGCCAGCAGTCCTACTACCCAGTTAAGCTCTGGGGCCAACGTCCTGACTTTC
TRBD1	TRBJ1-2	NA	TRBV6-2/TRBV6-3	CASRPPGQGAGYTF	TGTGCCAGCAGGCCTCCGGGACAGGGGGCGGGCTACACCTTC
TRBD1	TRBJ1-5	few	TRBV5-3	CARSLGTGGGNQPQHF	TGTGCCAGAAGCTTGGGGACAGGGGGTGGCAATCAGCCCCAGCATTTT
TRBD2	TRBJ2-1	NA	TRBV27	CASSFAGGVYSYNEQFF	TGTGCCAGCAGTTTTGCGGGGGGCGTATATTCCTACAATGAGCAGTTCTTC
NA	TRBJ2-2	large	TRBV7-2	CASSFYLNTGELFF	TGTGCCAGCAGCTTCTACTTGAACACCGGGGAGCTGTTTTTT
NA	TRBJ1-5	NA	TRBV19	CASSMNRGGGGNQPQHF	TGTGCCAGTAGTATGAATCGAGGGGGGGGAGGCAATCAGCCCCAGCATTTT